This section outlines one T cell receptor beta chain sequence together with its context. The antigen remains undetermined. This sample was included in a study of T cell repertoires in ileal Crohn's disease. Regarding the study as a whole: Sorted CD8 T cells held more high-frequency clones than CD4.

Looked up from germline, CDR1 is SNHLY and CDR2 is FYNNEI. V gave up 0 bases and J gave up 7 bases, with 13 bases separating them. This CDR3 contains 16 residues. Generated by immunoSEQ multiplex PCR, the TCRdb table keeps only in-frame clones and is missing some. The data hold roughly 13,000 clones, with approximately 78% observed a single time. Sequencing was done on a sample of ileal tissue. The chain combines TRBV2 with TRBJ1-6, with D uncertain. The origin of this receptor is an adult with Crohn's disease. The DNA for the CDR3 is TGTGCCAGCAGTGAAGCATCGGCTCGGGTGAATTCACCCCTCCACTTT. Translating gives CASSEASARVNSPLHF.